This record covers a single TCR beta chain. Its antigen is undetermined. The PCR made use of 60 Vbeta and 13 Jbeta primers. Some clones are missing from TCRdb's copy, which holds only in-frame ones; the method was immunoSEQ multiplex PCR. The profile shows about 90,000 clones, more than 65% of them singletons. The data originate from a study of cytomegalovirus exposure and HLA in healthy donors. Study-level points and caveats: Previous analysis showed most TCR beta V segments were productive about 87% or about 30% of the time. Likely technical artifact: a cluster of highly shared sequence variants. Reported performance of the classifier showed diagnosis of cytomegalovirus status with high specificity and sensitivity. Altogether, some 170 TCR beta chains were recorded as cytomegalovirus-associated.

Specimen: PBMCs. The clonotype comes from a woman between 18 and 29 years old in good health and CMV-seropositive.

The CDR3 is CASSLVQGRGQYF. The CDR3 DNA reads TGCGCCAGCAGCTTGGTACAGGGAAGGGGGCAGTACTTC. J is TRBJ2-5 and V is TRBV5-1; the D gene is possibly TRBD1 (6 bases). Trimming removed 0 bases from V and 11 bases from J, with 14 bases in between. The CDR3 consists of 13 residues. Per germline, CDR1 SGHRS and CDR2 YFSETQ.